One sample yielded the 15 T cell receptor beta chains listed below, sequenced in a study of regulatory T cells in long-lasting Graves disease. Researchers made TCR beta libraries by using iRepertoire HTBI primers and running Arm-PCR on CDR3 regions. Via MiXCR, TCRdb re-called the multiplex PCR reads, giving one row per CDR3 protein. The profile shows about 400,000 distinct CDR3 sequences, less than 25% of them singletons. The time point here: persistent/refractory GD, antithyroid drugs over 5 years with positive TRAb. From RNA extracted from PBMCs, the TCR library was made. This material consisted of peripheral blood mononuclear cells (PBMCs), taken when the disease was refractory, from a patient treated with antithyroid drugs. These TCRs come from a female donor with Graves disease.

This clonotype was seen ten or more times. The chain is built from TRBV11-2 and TRBJ2-7; no reliable D call. The CDR3 is 13 amino acids. Trimming pared 5 bases from V and 0 bases from J, leaving 8 bases between. The germline CDR1 and CDR2 sequences are SGHAT and FQNNGV. The CDR3 nucleotides are TGTGCCAGCAGCCCCAGCCCCTCCTACGAGCAGTACTTC. This gives the protein CASSPSPSYEQYF.

Points on this clonotype: This sequence may be a read error, since a much larger clone differs from it by one base. The conserved phenylalanine or tryptophan is not found at the CDR3 terminus, so this likely reflects a read error. The chain employs TRBV2 and TRBJ1-1; D unresolved. The V gene lost 6 bases and the J gene lost 3 bases, with 14 bases spanning the gap. The CDR3 runs 14 residues. Germline CDR1 SNHLY, CDR2 FYNNEI. The CDR3 nucleotides read TGTGCCAGCAGGGAGAGGGAGAAGGACACTGAAGCTTTCTCT. Translation gives CASREREKDTEAFS.

This clonotype was recorded a few times. The chain uses TRBV20-1 and TRBJ2-3, with D unresolved. This CDR3 has 14 residues. The ends were cut back, 3 bases at V and 0 bases at J, with 10 bases in the middle. The V gene's germline CDR1 is DFQATT and CDR2 SNEGSKA (reference sequence). CDR3 residues: CSARSWGSTDTQYF. CDR3 coding DNA: TGCAGTGCTAGGAGTTGGGGTAGCACAGATACGCAGTATTTT.

The sample holds a few counts of this clonotype. As DNA, the CDR3 is TGTGCCAGCAGTGAACGAGTGGGTCCTAGTTCCTACGAGCAGTACTTC. Amino acids: CASSERVGPSSYEQYF. The chain uses TRBV6-1 and TRBJ2-7; D is ambiguous. Germline CDR1 MNHNS, CDR2 SASEGT. The CDR3 totals 16 residues. V was pared by 2 bases and J by 1 base, with 15 bases between.

This clonotype occurred many times. The chain uses TRBV28 and TRBJ2-7, with 9 bases lining up with TRBD2. The germline gives CDR1 MDHEN, CDR2 SYDVKM. This CDR3 comprises 15 residues. Germline trimming cut 4 bases from V and 4 bases from J; bases unmatched to any gene: 8. Here the CDR3 reads CASSSAISGSYEQYF. The CDR3 region has the DNA TGTGCCAGCAGTTCCGCGATTAGCGGGAGTTACGAGCAGTACTTC.

The chain employs TRBV7-2 and TRBJ2-2, with 12 bases identical to TRBD1. Germline V gives CDR1 SGHTA, CDR2 FQGNSA. This CDR3 region has 17 residues. V lost 5 bases and J lost 1; bases outside the gene matches: 5. This CDR3 is CASSRGTGGLNTGELFF. In DNA form, the CDR3 reads TGTGCCAGCAGCCGTGGGACAGGGGGCTTGAACACCGGGGAGCTGTTTTTT.

For this clonotype: The junction does not match germline at one end; this may be a read error. The V call is TRBV6-1, the J call TRBJ1-3; D unclear. Germline V CDR1 and CDR2: MNHNS, SASEGT. CDR3 length: 13 residues. The CDR3 loop reads CASREGKGNTIYF. The CDR3 DNA sequence: TGTGCCAGCAGGGAAGGGAAAGGAAACACCATATATTTT.

The CDR3 sequence is CSARGRAGNLVYEQYF. The CDR3 DNA is TGCAGTGCTAGAGGACGGGCCGGGAATCTAGTCTACGAGCAGTACTTC. The rearrangement links TRBV20-1 to TRBJ2-7; D possibly corresponds to TRBD2 (5 bases). Trimming pared 1 base from V and 3 bases from J, leaving 19 bases between. This CDR3 has 16 amino acids. The germline gives CDR1 DFQATT, CDR2 SNEGSKA (reference sequence).

About this clonotype: A much larger clone lies one base from this, so it may be a read error. The chain uses TRBV27 and TRBJ2-7, with D unresolved. This CDR3 contains 13 residues. The germline V gene encodes CDR1 MNHEY and CDR2 SMNVEV (reference sequence). CDR3 sequence reads: CACSLRAAYEQYF. The CDR3 DNA sequence: TGTGCCTGCAGTTTAAGGGCAGCCTACGAGCAGTACTTC.

About this clonotype itself: No conserved phenylalanine or tryptophan ends this CDR3, so it is likely a read error. The CDR3 loop is CASSTAGTGNTEAFL. In nucleotides, the CDR3 is TGTGCCAGCAGCACGGCCGGGACAGGGAACACTGAAGCTTTCCTT. The chain links TRBV5-5 to TRBJ1-1; 8 nucleotides match TRBD1. J gave up 1 base and V 4 bases, and 6 bases lay outside the gene matches. The V gene's germline CDR1 is SGHKS and CDR2 YYEKEE (reference sequence). The CDR3 covers 15 residues.

The rearrangement joins TRBV7-2 to TRBJ2-7, with 11 bases fitting TRBD2. There are 19 residues in the CDR3. Germline CDR1 reads SGHTA; CDR2 reads FQGNSA. Trimming at V came to 1 base and at J to 3 bases, leaving 14 bases not matched to a gene. This CDR3 reads CASSLEIRPSGRSGYEQYF. DNA for the CDR3: TGTGCCAGCAGCTTAGAAATTAGGCCTAGCGGGAGGTCGGGCTACGAGCAGTACTTC.

In its sample, this clonotype was seen many times. This CDR3 reads CASSDPGLVNTEAFF. CDR3 nucleotide sequence: TGTGCCAGCAGTGATCCGGGCCTGGTGAACACTGAAGCTTTCTTT. The chain links TRBV2 to TRBJ1-1, with D unresolved. The V gene's germline CDR1 is SNHLY and CDR2 FYNNEI. V dropped 3 bases and J dropped 0 bases, with 11 bases sitting between them. The length of the CDR3 is 15 residues.

J is TRBJ1-2 and V is TRBV19, with D hard to call. The V gene's germline CDR1 is LNHDA and CDR2 SQIVND (reference sequence). The CDR3 length is 13 residues. Trimming shortened V by 4 bases and J by 5 bases, and 11 bases separated the two germline ends. Here the CDR3 DNA reads TGTGCCAGTAGTACAACAGAGAGTTATGGCTACACCTTC. This encodes CASSTTESYGYTF.

The chain combines TRBV20-1 with TRBJ2-2; D is undetermined. V was trimmed by 0 bases and J by 5 bases, leaving 10 bases between them. Germline V gene sequence: CDR1 DFQATT, CDR2 SNEGSKA (reference sequence). CDR3 size: 14 residues. CDR3 nucleotides: TGCAGTGCTAGAGATGGGAAGGGTACCGGGGAGCTGTTTTTT. It translates to CSARDGKGTGELFF.

This clonotype has a handful of counts. The genes are TRBV6-2 or TRBV6-3 and TRBJ2-7, with 8 bases that match TRBD1. V dropped 8 bases and J dropped 1; count of bases not matched to a gene: 7. Germline V gene lookup returns CDR1 MNHEY and CDR2 SVGEGT. The CDR3 is made up of 14 amino acids. The chain's CDR3 is CASQYGDRSYEQYF. CDR3 DNA: TGTGCCAGCCAGTACGGGGACAGGTCCTACGAGCAGTACTTC.